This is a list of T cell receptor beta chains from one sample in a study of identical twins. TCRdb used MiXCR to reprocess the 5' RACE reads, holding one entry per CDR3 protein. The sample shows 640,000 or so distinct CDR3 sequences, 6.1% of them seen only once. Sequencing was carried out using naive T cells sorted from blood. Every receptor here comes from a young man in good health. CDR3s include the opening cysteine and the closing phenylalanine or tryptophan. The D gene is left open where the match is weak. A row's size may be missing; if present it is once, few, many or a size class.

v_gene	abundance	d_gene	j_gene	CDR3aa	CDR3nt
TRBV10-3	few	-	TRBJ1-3	CAISPGSDSGNTIYF	TGTGCCATCAGTCCCGGGTCTGACTCTGGAAACACCATATATTTT
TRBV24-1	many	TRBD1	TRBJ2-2	CATSDYRGTAGELFF	TGTGCCACCAGTGACTACAGGGGGACGGCCGGGGAGCTGTTTTTT
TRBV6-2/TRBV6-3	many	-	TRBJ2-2	CASSWGTGAAEGELFF	TGTGCCAGCAGTTGGGGGACCGGCGCGGCGGAGGGGGAGCTGTTTTTT
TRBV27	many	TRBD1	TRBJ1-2	CASSLAGTAKPYGYTF	TGTGCCAGCAGTTTGGCCGGGACAGCTAAGCCCTATGGCTACACCTTC
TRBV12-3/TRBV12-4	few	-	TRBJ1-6	CASSGAPHRPLHF	TGTGCCAGCAGTGGCGCCCCTCATCGTCCCCTCCACTTT
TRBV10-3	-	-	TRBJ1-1	CAISESWRMNTEAFF	TGTGCCATCAGTGAGTCGTGGAGGATGAACACTGAAGCTTTCTTT
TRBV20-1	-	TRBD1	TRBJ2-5	CSAWGDREETQYF	TGCAGTGCTTGGGGGGACAGGGAAGAGACCCAGTACTTC
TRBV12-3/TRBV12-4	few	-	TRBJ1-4	CASSFEAGVPTNEKLFF	TGTGCCAGCAGTTTTGAGGCAGGGGTCCCAACTAATGAAAAACTGTTTTTT
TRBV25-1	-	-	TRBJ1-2	CASRKQGSDYGYTF	TGTGCCAGCAGGAAACAGGGATCCGACTATGGCTACACCTTC
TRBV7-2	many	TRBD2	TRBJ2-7	CASSLAGLAGASYEQYF	TGTGCCAGCAGCTTAGCGGGGCTAGCGGGGGCCTCCTACGAGCAGTACTTC
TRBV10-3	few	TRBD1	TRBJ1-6	CAISGPGQGINSPLHF	TGTGCCATCAGTGGACCGGGACAGGGGATTAATTCACCCCTCCACTTT
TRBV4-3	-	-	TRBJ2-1	CASSQEMRTNSNEQFF	TGCGCCAGCAGCCAAGAAATGAGAACGAATAGCAATGAGCAGTTCTTC
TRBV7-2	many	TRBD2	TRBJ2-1	CASSLEISGANEQFF	TGTGCCAGCAGCTTAGAGATTAGCGGGGCAAATGAGCAGTTCTTC
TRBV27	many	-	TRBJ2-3	CASSPGARVAQYF	TGTGCCAGCAGTCCAGGGGCCCGCGTTGCGCAGTATTTT
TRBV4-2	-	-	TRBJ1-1	CASRPGTMNTEAFF	TGTGCCAGCAGGCCCGGGACTATGAACACTGAAGCTTTCTTT
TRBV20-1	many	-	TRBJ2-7	CSARDPRVGREQYF	TGCAGTGCTAGAGATCCCAGGGTTGGTCGGGAGCAGTACTTC
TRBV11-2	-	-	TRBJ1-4	CASSPATNEKLFF	TGTGCCAGCAGCCCGGCCACTAATGAAAAACTGTTTTTT
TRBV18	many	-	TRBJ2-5	CASSPRQGTKETQYF	TGTGCCAGCTCACCACGGCAGGGAACGAAAGAGACCCAGTACTTC
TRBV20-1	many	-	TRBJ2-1	CSAAGSASYNEQFF	TGCAGTGCCGCCGGATCAGCGTCCTACAATGAGCAGTTCTTC
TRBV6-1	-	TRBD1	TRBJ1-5	CASSWDRVQPQHF	TGTGCCAGCAGCTGGGACAGGGTTCAGCCCCAGCATTTT
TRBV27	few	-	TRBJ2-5	CASSLSEGAGEETQYF	TGTGCCAGCAGTTTATCGGAGGGGGCAGGGGAGGAGACCCAGTACTTC
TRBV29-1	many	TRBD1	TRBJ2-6	CSVLGQVSGANVLTF	TGCAGCGTCTTGGGACAGGTCTCTGGGGCCAACGTCCTGACTTTC
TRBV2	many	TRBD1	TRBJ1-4	CASRQGDEKLFF	TGTGCCAGCCGACAGGGAGATGAAAAACTGTTTTTT
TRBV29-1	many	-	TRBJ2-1	CSALQRTSYNEQFF	TGCAGCGCCCTGCAGCGTACCTCCTACAATGAGCAGTTCTTC
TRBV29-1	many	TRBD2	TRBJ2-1	CSVEGGRGGFNEQFF	TGCAGCGTTGAAGGGGGGAGGGGAGGTTTTAATGAGCAGTTCTTC
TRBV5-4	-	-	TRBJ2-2	CASSPRGDANTGELFF	TGTGCCAGCAGCCCGAGGGGGGACGCGAACACCGGGGAGCTGTTTTTT
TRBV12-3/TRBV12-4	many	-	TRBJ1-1	CASRQGSSEAFF	TGTGCCAGCAGACAGGGCTCCAGCGAAGCTTTCTTT
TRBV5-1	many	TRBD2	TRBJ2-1	CASSLGAGADEQFF	TGCGCCAGCAGCTTGGGGGCGGGAGCAGATGAGCAGTTCTTC
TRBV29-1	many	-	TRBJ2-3	CSVGIDTQYF	TGCAGCGTTGGTATAGATACGCAGTATTTT
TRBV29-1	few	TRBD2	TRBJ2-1	CSVESLAGGEQFF	TGCAGCGTTGAAAGCCTAGCGGGGGGTGAGCAGTTCTTC
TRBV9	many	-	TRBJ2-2	CASSFGPNTGELFF	TGTGCCAGCAGCTTTGGACCGAACACCGGGGAGCTGTTTTTT
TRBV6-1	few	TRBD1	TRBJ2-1	CASTTDRGKNNEQFF	TGTGCCAGTACAACCGACAGGGGGAAGAACAATGAGCAGTTCTTC
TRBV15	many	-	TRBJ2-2	CATSRVQMRTGELFF	TGTGCCACCAGCAGAGTCCAGATGAGGACCGGGGAGCTGTTTTTT
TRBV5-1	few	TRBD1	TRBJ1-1	CASSFRQGVNTEAFF	TGCGCCAGCAGCTTCCGACAGGGGGTGAACACTGAAGCTTTCTTT
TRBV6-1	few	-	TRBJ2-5	CASSRNIRETQYF	TGTGCCAGCAGCCGCAACATTAGGGAGACCCAGTACTTC
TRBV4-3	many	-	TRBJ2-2	CASSQWDMNTGELFF	TGCGCCAGCAGCCAATGGGACATGAACACCGGGGAGCTGTTTTTT
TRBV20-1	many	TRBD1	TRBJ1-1	CSAGRGGTATTEAFF	TGCAGTGCTGGAAGAGGGGGGACAGCGACCACTGAAGCTTTCTTT
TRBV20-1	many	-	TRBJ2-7	CSAREQGTSYEQYF	TGCAGTGCTAGGGAACAGGGGACTTCCTACGAGCAGTACTTC
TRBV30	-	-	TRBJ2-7	CACAFTGLSYEQYF	TGTGCCTGCGCTTTTACGGGACTTTCCTACGAGCAGTACTTC
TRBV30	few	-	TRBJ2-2	CAWRLSGELFF	TGTGCCTGGAGGTTATCCGGGGAGCTGTTTTTT
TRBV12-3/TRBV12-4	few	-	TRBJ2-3	CASSLVSGHMQYF	TGTGCCAGCAGTTTAGTAAGCGGCCACATGCAGTATTTT
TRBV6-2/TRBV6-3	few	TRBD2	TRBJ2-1	CASSPISSGQYNEQFF	TGTGCCAGCAGTCCGATCTCTAGCGGGCAATACAATGAGCAGTTCTTC
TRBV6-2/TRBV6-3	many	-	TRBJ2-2	CASSSRISGELFF	TGTGCCAGCAGTTCGCGGATCTCCGGGGAGCTGTTTTTT
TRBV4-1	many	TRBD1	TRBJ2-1	CASSQVGTAYNEQFF	TGCGCCAGCAGCCAAGTCGGGACAGCTTACAATGAGCAGTTCTTC
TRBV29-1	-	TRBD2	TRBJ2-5	CSVETGTSENTGETQYF	TGCAGCGTCGAAACCGGGACTAGCGAAAACACTGGGGAGACCCAGTACTTC
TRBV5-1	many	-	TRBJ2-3	CASSLETRTDTQYF	TGCGCCAGCAGCTTGGAGACCCGCACAGATACGCAGTATTTT
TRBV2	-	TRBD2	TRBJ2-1	CASSDREGDEQFF	TGTGCCAGCAGTGATCGGGAGGGGGATGAGCAGTTCTTC
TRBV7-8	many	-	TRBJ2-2	CASRQNRVSTGELFF	TGTGCCAGCAGGCAGAACAGGGTATCCACCGGGGAGCTGTTTTTT
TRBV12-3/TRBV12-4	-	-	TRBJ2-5	CASSSREKETQYF	TGTGCCAGCAGTTCTCGCGAGAAAGAGACCCAGTACTTC
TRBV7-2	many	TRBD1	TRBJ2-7	CASSETGSYEQYF	TGTGCCAGCAGCGAGACAGGGTCCTACGAGCAGTACTTC
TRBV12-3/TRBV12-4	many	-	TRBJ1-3	CASSSPPNSGNTIYF	TGTGCCAGCAGTTCCCCTCCAAACTCTGGAAACACCATATATTTT
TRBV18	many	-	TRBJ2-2	CASSPFRGNTGELFF	TGTGCCAGCTCACCATTCCGAGGGAACACCGGGGAGCTGTTTTTT
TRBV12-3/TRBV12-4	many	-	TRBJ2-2	CASSFPNRDSNTGELFF	TGTGCCAGCAGTTTTCCCAACCGGGACTCGAACACCGGGGAGCTGTTTTTT
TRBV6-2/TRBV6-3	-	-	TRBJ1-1	CASSHRTGDTEAFF	TGTGCCAGCAGTCACCGGACGGGAGACACTGAAGCTTTCTTT
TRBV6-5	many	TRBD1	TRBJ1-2	CASSSTDRGHGYTF	TGTGCCAGCAGTTCCACGGACAGGGGGCATGGCTACACCTTC